This is a list of T cell receptor beta chains from one sample in a study of T cells in Graves' hyperthyroidism and ophthalmopathy. TCRdb called the multiplex PCR reads again in MiXCR, with one record for every CDR3 protein. Of approximately 690,000 distinct CDR3 sequences listed, more than 20% were seen once; the top ten hold 34%. The specimen was blood. All receptors derive from a man aged 30 to 39 with Graves' ophthalmopathy. Each CDR3 is given with its conserved first and last residue. The D gene is left open where the match is weak. Expanded clones get a size class; other rows say once, few or many, or leave the size out.

j_call v_call d_call cdr3_length clone_size cdr3_nt cdr3_aa
TRBJ2-3 TRBV3-1 TRBD1 18 few TGTGCCAGCAGCCAAGACGGGACAGGGATCAGGAGCACAGATACGCAGTATTTT CASSQDGTGIRSTDTQYF
TRBJ2-2 TRBV30 - 13 - TGTGCCTGGAGTGAACAGGGCCCCGGGGAGCTGTTTTTT CAWSEQGPGELFF
TRBJ1-1 TRBV6-1 - 16 - TGTGCCAGCAGTGAAGCGAGAAGGAAAATGAACACTGAAGCTTTCTTT CASSEARRKMNTEAFF
TRBJ2-7 TRBV6-1 TRBD1 16 - TGTGCCAGCAGAGCTACCGGGACAGGGGGCTCCTACGAGCAGTACTTC CASRATGTGGSYEQYF
TRBJ2-7 TRBV28 - 17 few TGTGCCAGCACTCAACGGGGCAGGGGAATTCTTTACTACGAGCAGTACTTC CASTQRGRGILYYEQYF
TRBJ1-4 TRBV7-9 - 17 many TGTGCCAGCAGCTTAAGCCCTGTCCCGGAGGCCGACGAAAAACTGTTTTTT CASSLSPVPEADEKLFF
TRBJ2-7 TRBV18 TRBD1 14 many TGTGCCAGCTCACCGGAACAGGGGTTGCACGAGCAGTACTTC CASSPEQGLHEQYF
TRBJ2-7 TRBV7-2 - 15 - TGTGCCAGCAGCTTATTCGGGGGCGGAGCCTACGAGCAGTACTTC CASSLFGGGAYEQYF
TRBJ2-7 TRBV10-3 - 14 few TGTGCCATCAGTGAGTCGTGGCAGGGTTACGAGCAGTACTTC CAISESWQGYEQYF
TRBJ2-2 TRBV3-1 TRBD1 15 many TGTGCCAGCAGTCCGGGACAGGGGAACACCGGGGAGCTGTTTTTT CASSPGQGNTGELFF
TRBJ2-7 TRBV11-2 - 15 - TGTGCCAGCAGCCCTAGGATTGGGGGCCAGCACGAGCAGTACTTC CASSPRIGGQHEQYF
TRBJ2-1 TRBV7-3 - 18 - TGTGCCAGCAGCCTAAGGGGGGGCGGGGACAGCTCCTACAATGAGCAGTTCTTC CASSLRGGGDSSYNEQFF
TRBJ2-7 TRBV5-5 TRBD1 17 many TGTGCCAGCAGCTTGGCCTCGGGGACAGGGCACCCCTACGAGCAGTACTTC CASSLASGTGHPYEQYF
TRBJ2-2 TRBV5-1 TRBD1 13 few TGCGCCAGCAGCGGGACAGTCACCGGGGAGCTGTTTTTT CASSGTVTGELFF
TRBJ2-5 TRBV18 - 16 many TGTGCCAGCTCACCACCGACTAGACTGGGCCAAGAGACCCAGTACTTC CASSPPTRLGQETQYF
TRBJ2-1 TRBV12-3/TRBV12-4 - 15 - TGTGCTACTATTAGAGAAACACTCTCTTACAATGAGCAGTTCTTC CATIRETLSYNEQFF
TRBJ2-1 TRBV20-1 TRBD2 17 - TGCAGTGCTATGCCGGGACTAGCGGGAGTGGCCAAGAAGCGGCAGTTCTTC CSAMPGLAGVAKKRQFF
TRBJ2-3 TRBV4-1 - 17 - TGCGCCAGCAGCCACCTAGTACGCGGCCCCAGTCCAGATACGCAGTATTTT CASSHLVRGPSPDTQYF
TRBJ1-5 TRBV6-4 - 12 - TGTGCCAGCAGGGACACCTATTGGACCCAGCATTTT CASRDTYWTQHF